This T cell receptor (beta chain) was captured by sequencing in a study of blood T cell repertoires in COVID-19. Only one count was recorded for this clone. TCRdb's table, derived via immunoSEQ multiplex PCR, lists solely in-frame clones and lacks some. The sample holds roughly 41,000 clones, 80% to 90% seen once. From germline, CDR1 is SGHDT and CDR2 YYEEEE. This CDR3 spans 17 amino acids. Trimming pared 4 bases from V and 0 bases from J, leaving 17 bases between. This chain connects TRBV5-6 to TRBJ1-3; D may be TRBD1 (5 bases). The sequencing sample was made of peripheral blood. This receptor was obtained from a human donor in a cohort sampled during active COVID-19. The donor label of this sample is uncertain. In nucleotides, the CDR3 is TGTGCCAGCAGCAGAACAGGACAACTAAGCTCTGGAAACACCATATATTTT. This codes for CASSRTGQLSSGNTIYF.